This entry is about one T cell receptor (beta chain). As yet, its antigen is unknown. TCRdb processed the 5' RACE reads anew with MiXCR; each CDR3 protein has one entry. This sample has approximately 56,000 distinct CDR3 sequences, with 9% to 9.5% found just once. Germline loops: CDR1 LNHNV, CDR2 YYDKDF (reference sequence). Deletions cut 0 bases from V and 4 bases from J, with 7 bases between. The CDR3 consists of 13 residues. The source of the sample is a study of early T cells in non-severe SARS-CoV-2 infection. Notes on the study in general: Anti-spike CD8 responses were favored by VDJdb matching, which missed private and CD4 specificities.

This chain connects TRBV15 to TRBJ2-7; D is ambiguous. The TCR was taken from an adult who was a healthcare worker with PCR-confirmed SARS-CoV-2 infection or an uninfected control (not recorded which). Sequencing used whole blood. The CDR3 bases are TGTGCCACCAGCAGAGATCCACAATACGAGCAGTACTTC. Its translation is CATSRDPQYEQYF.